A selection of T cell receptor beta chains follows, all from one sample in a study of siplizumab effects on memory and regulatory T cells. The table came from immunoSEQ multiplex PCR; TCRdb's copy has only in-frame clones and leaves some out. The sample records some 97,000 clones, about 91% being singletons. Sequencing was carried out using CD4+ T cells sorted from blood. These TCRs come from a human donor in good health. Each CDR3 is given with its conserved first and last residue. The D gene is left open where the match is weak. Clone size appears in some rows only: once, few, many, or a class for an expanded clone.

>TRBJ2-7|once|TRBV5-8|TRBD2
TGTGCCAGCAGCTTGTTACTAGCGGGGGGTCGGTACGAGCAGTACTTC
CASSLLLAGGRYEQYF
>TRBJ1-6|-|TRBV19|-
TGTGCCAGTAGCTACGGGGGGCCGCGGTCGCCCCTCCACTTT
CASSYGGPRSPLHF
>TRBJ1-6|-|TRBV6-5|-
TGTGCCAGCAGGTCCACAGGTATCAATTCACCCCTCCACTTT
CASRSTGINSPLHF
>TRBJ2-5|-|TRBV19|-
TGTGCCAGTAGGCAGATCCCGGGACTGCAAGAGACCCAGTACTTC
CASRQIPGLQETQYF
>TRBJ2-3|-|TRBV4-2|TRBD2
TGTGCCAGCAGCCAAGACCCACTAGCGCGGGGCACAGATACGCAGTATTTT
CASSQDPLARGTDTQYF
>TRBJ1-2|-|TRBV7-9|TRBD1
TGTGCCAGCAGGCTGACGGGACAGGGCGACTATGGCTACACCTTC
CASRLTGQGDYGYTF
>TRBJ1-6|once|TRBV4-3|-
TGCGCCAGCAGCCAGGGGGGCCGGGAGGGGAATTCACCCCTCCACTTT
CASSQGGREGNSPLHF
>TRBJ2-2|once|TRBV6-1|TRBD1
TGTGCCAGCAGTGAAAAGGACAGGGGCAACACCGGGGAGCTGTTTTTT
CASSEKDRGNTGELFF
>TRBJ1-1|-|TRBV14|TRBD1
TGTGCCAGCAGCCAAAATGCCGGGACAGGGGCTGAAGCTTTCTTT
CASSQNAGTGAEAFF
>TRBJ2-2|-|TRBV7-3|TRBD2
TGTGCCAGCAGCCCCCGGGGTGGAGCGGGGGCGAACACCGGGGAGCTGTTTTTT
CASSPRGGAGANTGELFF
>TRBJ2-3|-|TRBV9|TRBD2
TGTGCCAGCAGCGCCTCGCGGGGGGGACGGACAGATACGCAGTATTTT
CASSASRGGRTDTQYF
>TRBJ1-4|few|TRBV6-5|-
TGTGCCAGCAGTTACAACCCGGGCTCAACTAATGAAAAACTGTTTTTT
CASSYNPGSTNEKLFF
>TRBJ2-2|-|TRBV6-5|-
TGTGCCAGCAGTTCCCGGACACTACACACCGGGGAGCTGTTTTTT
CASSSRTLHTGELFF
>TRBJ2-7|-|TRBV28|TRBD1
TGTGCCAGCAGTTCGCCGGGACAGGGGGCTGGTGAGCAGTACTTC
CASSSPGQGAGEQYF
>TRBJ2-2|-|TRBV4-1|TRBD2
TGCGCCAGCAGCCAGGGACTAGCGGGGGTGGACACCGGGGAGCTGTTTTTT
CASSQGLAGVDTGELFF
>TRBJ1-2|once|TRBV5-5|-
TGTGCCAGCAGCACGGGTGGAGGATCCTATGGCTACACCTTC
CASSTGGGSYGYTF
>TRBJ2-3|-|TRBV7-6|-
TGTGCCAGCAGCCCTACCCCGAGTAGGACCGATACGCAGTATTTT
CASSPTPSRTDTQYF
>TRBJ2-7|-|TRBV7-2|-
TGTGCCAGCAGTGCGGGGGCCGGGGCGCAGTACTTC
CASSAGAGAQYF
>TRBJ1-1|few|TRBV28|-
TGTGCCACGACAGGAGTTGAGAACACTGAAGCTTTCTTT
CATTGVENTEAFF
>TRBJ2-5|-|TRBV5-4|TRBD1
TGTGCCAGCAGCACCGGACAGGGTCGGGAGACCCAGTACTTC
CASSTGQGRETQYF
>TRBJ1-2|-|TRBV5-1|TRBD1
TGCGCCAGCAGCTTAGGGGGCAGTCGGGACTATGGCTACACCTTC
CASSLGGSRDYGYTF
>TRBJ1-1|-|TRBV5-6|-
TGTGCCAGCAGCTCAACAGGGCGGCGGGAAGCTTTCTTT
CASSSTGRREAFF
>TRBJ2-5|-|TRBV7-2|TRBD2
TGTGCCAGCAGCTTAGGGCTAGCGGGGCAAGAGACCCAGTACTTC
CASSLGLAGQETQYF
>TRBJ2-3|-|TRBV4-1|TRBD2
TGCGCCAGCAGCCAAGGCAGACTAGCGGGGGGATTCACAGATACGCAGTATTTT
CASSQGRLAGGFTDTQYF
>TRBJ2-7|-|TRBV5-1|TRBD1
TGCGCCAGCAGCTTCGGACAGGGGGCGAGGTACGAGCAGTACTTC
CASSFGQGARYEQYF
>TRBJ2-7|-|TRBV6-1|-
TGTGCCAGCATGGCTGAGAAACCCTACGAGCAGTACTTC
CASMAEKPYEQYF
>TRBJ1-4|few|TRBV19|-
TGTGCCAGTAGTCTGAGCCTAACTGAAAAACTGTTTTTT
CASSLSLTEKLFF
>TRBJ1-2|-|TRBV18|-
TGTGCCAGCTCACCCGGCAGGGACGGCTACACCTTC
CASSPGRDGYTF
>TRBJ2-2|-|TRBV18|-
TGTGCCAGCTCACCACGGCGGGGATTCAACACCGGGGAGCTGTTTTTT
CASSPRRGFNTGELFF
>TRBJ1-3|-|TRBV9|TRBD1
TGTGCCAGCAGCCCAAGGACAGGGACTTCCTCTGGAAACACCATATATTTT
CASSPRTGTSSGNTIYF
>TRBJ2-5|-|TRBV7-6|-
TGTGCCAGCAGCCCCCTCGAGACCCAGTACTTC
CASSPLETQYF
>TRBJ1-5|-|TRBV7-9|-
TGTGCCAGCAGTCTATCGGGGGGAAATCAGCCCCAGCATTTT
CASSLSGGNQPQHF
>TRBJ2-6|-|TRBV7-2|TRBD2
TGTGCCAGCAGCTTAGCGGGGGGGTCATTCTACTCTGGGGCCAACGTCCTGACTTTC
CASSLAGGSFYSGANVLTF